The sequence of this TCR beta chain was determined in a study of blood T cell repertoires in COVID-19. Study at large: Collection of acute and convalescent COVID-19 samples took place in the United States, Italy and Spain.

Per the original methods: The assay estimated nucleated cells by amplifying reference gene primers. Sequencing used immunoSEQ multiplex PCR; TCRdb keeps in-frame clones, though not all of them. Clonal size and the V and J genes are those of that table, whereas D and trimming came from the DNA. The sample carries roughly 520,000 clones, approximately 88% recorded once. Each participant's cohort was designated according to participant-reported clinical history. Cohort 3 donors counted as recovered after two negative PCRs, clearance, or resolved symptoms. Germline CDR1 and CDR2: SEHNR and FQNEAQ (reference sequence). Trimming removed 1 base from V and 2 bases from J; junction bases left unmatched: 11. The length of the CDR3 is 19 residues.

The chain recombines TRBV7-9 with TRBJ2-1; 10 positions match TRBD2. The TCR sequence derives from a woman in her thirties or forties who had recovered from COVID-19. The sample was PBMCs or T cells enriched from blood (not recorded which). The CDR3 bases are TGTGCCAGCAGCTTAGTTTCCCAGCGGGAGGGTGGGGCCTACAATGAGCAGTTCTTC. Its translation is CASSLVSQREGGAYNEQFF.